The source of this TCR beta chain is a study of blood T cell repertoires in COVID-19. Overall study: T cells, B-cell-depleted T cells, or PBMCs provided the cDNA or gDNA that served as material.

The CDR3 has 13 amino acids. V dropped 6 bases and J dropped 6 bases, with 14 bases sitting between them. The protocol was immunoSEQ multiplex PCR, while the TCRdb copy is restricted to in-frame clones and leaves out a portion. The data hold around 72,000 clones, with roughly 88% observed a single time. The source of this sequence is a man aged 45-65 years with acute or convalescent COVID-19. The source material was peripheral blood. This chain joins TRBV12-3 or TRBV12-4 and TRBJ1-2, with D possibly being TRBD1 (6 bases). CDR3 sequence (DNA): TGTGCCAGCAGCCGAGGACAGTCCCATGGCTACACCTTC. This sequence encodes CASSRGQSHGYTF.